The 29 T cell receptor beta chains in this list originate from one sample, sequenced in a study of T cell responses to AZD1222 COVID-19 vaccine. Method: immunoSEQ multiplex PCR; TCRdb's copy keeps in-frame clones and lacks some. The sample consists of 60,000 to 80,000 clones, approximately 85% of them appearing once. The sequencing here drew on peripheral blood, taken on day 0 of AZD1222 vaccination. The receptors shown here come from an adult in good health.

This sequence joins TRBV27 and TRBJ2-1; 8 nucleotides align to TRBD1. V lost 6 bases, J lost 4 bases, and 11 bases stayed unmatched. This CDR3 has 16 amino acids. CDR1 is MNHEY, CDR2 SMNVEV, per germline (reference sequence). CDR3 residues: CASRWTGTGNYNEQFF. CDR3 sequence (DNA): TGTGCCAGCAGGTGGACCGGGACAGGAAATTACAATGAGCAGTTCTTC.

V gene TRBV10-3 combines with J gene TRBJ1-4, with D unresolved. This CDR3 has 12 residues. From germline, CDR1 is ENHRY and CDR2 SYGVKD. V shed 0 bases and J shed 6 bases, with 2 bases lying between them. DNA for the CDR3: TGTGCCATCAGTGAGTCTGATGAAAAACTGTTTTTT. Residues: CAISESDEKLFF.

The J gene is TRBJ1-1, the V gene TRBV20-1; D unresolved. Germline lookup yields CDR1 DFQATT and CDR2 SNEGSKA (reference sequence). V was shortened by 3 bases and J by 1 base, with 6 bases between the two germline ends. The CDR3 has 12 residues. CDR3: CSASVANTEAFF. The CDR3 DNA reads TGCAGTGCTAGTGTGGCGAACACTGAAGCTTTCTTT.

This clone is a singleton in its sample. This chain links TRBV18 with TRBJ2-1; no firm D call. The CDR3 consists of 12 residues. Trimming took off 5 bases at V and 6 bases at J, with 8 bases between the two ends. The germline V gene has CDR1 KGHSH and CDR2 LQKENI. As DNA, the CDR3 is TGTGCCAGCTCAGCAAAGGGCAATGAGCAGTTCTTC. Translation: CASSAKGNEQFF.

The gene calls are TRBV11-3 and TRBJ2-3; D remains ambiguous. Trimming took 4 bases from V and 0 from J, leaving 20 bases between them. The CDR3 consists of 18 residues. Germline loops: CDR1 SGHNT, CDR2 YENEEA. The CDR3: CASSSRKGNLHSTDTQYF. In DNA, the CDR3 is TGTGCCAGCAGCTCCCGAAAGGGCAACCTACACAGCACAGATACGCAGTATTTT.

This chain uses TRBV4-2 with TRBJ2-3; 11 bases agree with TRBD2. V was clipped by 4 bases and J by 5 bases; unmatched bases: 5. The germline gives CDR1 LGHNA, CDR2 YNFKEQ. This CDR3 is built from 15 residues. CDR3: CASSPVAGGLDTQYF. CDR3 DNA: TGTGCCAGCAGCCCCGTAGCGGGGGGGCTAGATACGCAGTATTTT.

The chain couples TRBV5-4 to TRBJ1-4; D call uncertain. V lost 1 base and J 5 bases, leaving 6 bases between the germline ends. Germline CDR1 reads SGHNT; CDR2 reads YYREEE (reference sequence). The CDR3 contains 13 residues. CDR3 DNA sequence: TGTGCCAGCAGCTTGCTGGGAAATGAAAAACTGTTTTTT. Amino acid sequence: CASSLLGNEKLFF.

This chain uses TRBV15 with TRBJ2-7, with 9 bases identical to TRBD1. From germline, CDR1 is LNHNV and CDR2 YYDKDF (reference sequence). With 5 bases clipped from V and 7 bases from J, the junction kept 3 bases outside the gene matches. CDR3 length: 12 amino acids. The CDR3 DNA sequence: TGTGCCACCAGCGGACAGGGGCGGGAGCAGTACTTC. Translation: CATSGQGREQYF.

The V gene is TRBV5-5, the J gene TRBJ1-1, with D possibly TRBD1 on 6 matching bases. Germline V gene lookup returns CDR1 SGHKS and CDR2 YYEKEE (reference sequence). The ends were cut back, 3 bases at V and 0 bases at J, with 12 bases in the middle. The CDR3 is 15 amino acids. CDR3 residues: CASSSLQGMNTEAFF. The CDR3 DNA sequence: TGTGCCAGCAGCTCCCTTCAGGGGATGAACACTGAAGCTTTCTTT.

The chain links TRBV3-1 (or the pseudogene TRBV3-2) to TRBJ2-7; D uncertain. The ends were cut back, 4 bases at V and 0 bases at J, with 4 bases in the middle. Germline loops: CDR1 LGHDT, CDR2 YNNKEL (reference sequence). This CDR3 region has 12 residues. CDR3 bases: TGTGCCAGCAGCCCTAGCTCCTACGAGCAGTACTTC. Encoded protein: CASSPSSYEQYF.

This chain uses TRBV12-5 with TRBJ2-5; tentative D call: TRBD1 (5 bases). The V gene lost 3 bases and the J gene lost 0 bases, with 5 bases spanning the gap. Germline assignment: CDR1 LGHNT and CDR2 FRNRAP. This CDR3 contains 13 residues. In nucleotides, the CDR3 is TGTGCTAGTGGTTTAGGGGACCAAGAGACCCAGTACTTC. Protein: CASGLGDQETQYF.

The V and J genes are TRBV5-8 and TRBJ1-5, with D tentatively TRBD1 (5 bases). The germline V gene encodes CDR1 SGHTS and CDR2 YDEGEE. V was clipped by 1 base and J by 1 base, with 9 bases between them. The CDR3 runs 15 residues. The CDR3 is CASSLFRESNQPQHF. The CDR3 nucleotides read TGTGCCAGCAGCTTGTTCAGGGAAAGCAATCAGCCCCAGCATTTT.

There are a few counts of this clone. This rearrangement joins TRBV3-1 (or the pseudogene TRBV3-2) to TRBJ1-2; TRBD1 aligns across 9 bases. The CDR3 is 15 amino acids. The J segment lost 3 bases and the V segment lost 3 bases, leaving 5 bases of the junction unmatched. Germline CDR1 LGHDT, CDR2 YNNKEL (reference sequence). The CDR3 DNA reads as TGTGCCAGCAGCCAGGGGGGACAGGGTTACTATGGCTACACCTTC. It codes for CASSQGGQGYYGYTF.

This clone is judged medium-sized. The chain uses TRBV3-1 (or the pseudogene TRBV3-2) and TRBJ1-2, with a possible D match to TRBD1 (6 bases). This CDR3 is 19 amino acids long. CDR1 and CDR2 from the germline V gene are LGHDT and YNNKEL (reference sequence). Trimming pared 0 bases from V and 2 bases from J, leaving 22 bases between. The CDR3 loop is CASSQDSLQFGQQNYGYTF. The CDR3 DNA follows: TGTGCCAGCAGCCAAGATTCTCTCCAGTTTGGACAGCAGAACTATGGCTACACCTTC.

The V gene is TRBV5-1, the J gene TRBJ1-3; a possible D gene is TRBD1 (5 bases). Germline CDR1 SGHRS, CDR2 YFSETQ. The CDR3 spans 16 residues. Trimming cost V 4 bases and J 1 base, with 15 bases left between them. The DNA for the CDR3 is TGCGCCAGCAGCCCCTCGGGGCCCCAGTCTGGAAACACCATATATTTT. Its protein product is CASSPSGPQSGNTIYF.

The rearrangement joins TRBV28 to TRBJ1-1; no reliable D call. Trimming shortened V by 1 base and J by 1 base, and 7 bases separated the two germline ends. The CDR3 has 14 residues. Per the germline V gene, CDR1 is MDHEN and CDR2 is SYDVKM. For the CDR3, the DNA is TGTGCCAGCAGTTTATATGGGAAGAACACTGAAGCTTTCTTT. Translated: CASSLYGKNTEAFF.

Concerning this clone itself: Different DNA sequences within this sample yield the same CDR3. V is TRBV19 and J is TRBJ1-1; no clear D gene. V was pared by 1 base and J by 1 base, with 4 bases between. The length of the CDR3 is 13 residues. Germline values: CDR1 LNHDA, CDR2 SQIVND (reference sequence). CDR3 in amino acids: CASSIVRNTEAFF. CDR3 coding DNA: TGTGCCAGTAGTATAGTCAGGAACACTGAAGCTTTCTTT. Filled out from reference TRBV19 and TRBJ1-1, the complete variable domain reads DGGITQSPKYLFRKEGQNVTLSCEQNLNHDAMYWYRQDPGQGLRLIYYSQIVNDFQKGDIAEGYSVSREKKESFPLTVTSAQKNPTAFYLCASSIVRNTEAFFGQGTRLTVV.

This clone was observed a single time. CDR3 in amino acids: CASSYEGMNQPQHF. CDR3 in DNA: TGTGCCAGCAGTTATGAGGGGATGAATCAGCCCCAGCATTTT. The chain recombines TRBV6-2 or TRBV6-3 with TRBJ1-5, with a possible D match to TRBD1 (5 bases). V lost 3 bases and J lost 4, with 10 bases in between. The CDR3 loop spans 14 amino acids. Germline CDR1 reads MNHEY; CDR2 reads SVGEGT.

The genes are TRBV20-1 and TRBJ2-1; 12 positions agree with TRBD2. The V and J ends lost 3 bases and 7 bases, in that order; junction bases with no gene match: 7. There are 15 residues in the CDR3. Germline V gene lookup returns CDR1 DFQATT and CDR2 SNEGSKA (reference sequence). This CDR3 reads CSASWLAGGWNEQFF. In DNA, the CDR3 is TGCAGTGCTAGTTGGCTAGCGGGGGGGTGGAATGAGCAGTTCTTC.

The rearrangement links TRBV6-5 to TRBJ1-2; no clear D gene. The V end lost 4 bases, the J end lost 4 bases, and 19 bases lay between the germline ends. The germline CDR1 and CDR2 sequences are MNHEY and SVGAGI. This CDR3 is 16 amino acids long. CDR3: CASSLTVAQPSYGYTF. Here the CDR3 DNA reads TGTGCCAGCAGTTTGACGGTGGCCCAACCGAGCTATGGCTACACCTTC.

This chain uses TRBV27 with TRBJ2-3, with D possibly matching TRBD1 (5 bases). Germline CDR1 is MNHEY and CDR2 is SMNVEV (reference sequence). The CDR3 contains 15 residues. V lost 1 base, J lost 0 bases, and 8 bases lay in between. The DNA for the CDR3 is TGTGCCAGCAGTTTATTGGCAGGGAGCACAGATACGCAGTATTTT. This sequence encodes CASSLLAGSTDTQYF.

This chain links TRBV11-2 with TRBJ1-1; the D gene is possibly TRBD1 (5 bases). CDR1 SGHAT and CDR2 FQNNGV come from the germline V gene. The CDR3 loop spans 15 amino acids. Between the trimmed V and J ends, which lost 7 bases and 4 bases, there was a span of 19 bases. This CDR3 reads CASNPILGGTTEAFF. CDR3 coding DNA: TGTGCCAGCAACCCCATTTTGGGGGGGACCACTGAAGCTTTCTTT.

The CDR3 DNA sequence: TGTGCCAGCAGCCCAGGACTAGAGGGTGGCACAGATACGCAGTATTTT. Protein product: CASSPGLEGGTDTQYF. The gene calls are TRBV7-2 and TRBJ2-3, with 7 bases matching TRBD2. Trimming removed 5 bases from V and 1 base from J; junction bases left unmatched: 9. CDR1 is SGHTA, CDR2 FQGNSA, per germline. The CDR3 contains 16 residues.

Only a few counts were recorded for this clone. This chain uses TRBV9 with TRBJ1-2; the D is unclear. CDR1 SGDLS and CDR2 YYNGEE come from the germline V gene. The CDR3 consists of 12 residues. The germline V and J ends were trimmed by 4 bases and 5 bases, with 9 bases remaining between them. Here the CDR3 DNA reads TGTGCCAGCAGCCATACCCCTTATGGCTACACCTTC. Translated, it gives CASSHTPYGYTF.

The chain joins TRBV6-6 to TRBJ1-2, with D tentatively TRBD1 (5 bases). V lost 1 base to trimming and J lost 6 bases, with 15 bases between them. There are 15 residues in the CDR3. The germline gives CDR1 MNHNY, CDR2 SVGAGI (reference sequence). The CDR3 reads CASSYFPGQGNGYTF. The CDR3, as DNA: TGTGCCAGCAGTTACTTTCCCGGCCAGGGAAATGGCTACACCTTC.

The gene calls are TRBV7-9 and TRBJ1-1; D remains unclear. The CDR3 is 13 residues long. V was trimmed by 3 bases and J by 3 bases, leaving 8 bases between them. CDR1 is SEHNR, CDR2 FQNEAQ, per germline (reference sequence). The CDR3 sequence is CASSLSGYTEAFF. As DNA, the CDR3 is TGTGCCAGCAGCTTGTCGGGATACACTGAAGCTTTCTTT.

The rearrangement joins TRBV4-2 to TRBJ2-5; TRBD1 aligns across 7 bases. J gave up 5 bases and V 2 bases, and 11 bases lay outside the gene matches. Germline loops: CDR1 LGHNA, CDR2 YNFKEQ. The CDR3 runs to 16 residues. The CDR3 sequence is CASSQRAGGVQETQYF. The DNA of the CDR3 is TGTGCCAGCAGCCAAAGAGCAGGGGGAGTTCAGGAGACCCAGTACTTC.

This CDR3 reads CAWSDYNSPLHF. Written as DNA, the CDR3 is TGTGCCTGGAGCGACTATAATTCACCCCTCCACTTT. V and J are TRBV30 and TRBJ1-6; no definite D call. V shed 3 bases and J shed 3 bases, with 3 bases lying between them. The CDR3 loop spans 12 amino acids. Germline lookup yields CDR1 GTSNPN and CDR2 SVGIG (reference sequence).

This chain connects TRBV18 to TRBJ1-1, with D hard to call. CDR1 and CDR2 from the germline V gene are KGHSH and LQKENI. This CDR3 comprises 14 residues. With 2 bases removed from V and 3 bases from J, the gap between germline ends came to 10 bases. The CDR3 spells CASSPTGRDTEAFF. CDR3 in DNA: TGTGCCAGCTCACCAACGGGGAGGGACACTGAAGCTTTCTTT.